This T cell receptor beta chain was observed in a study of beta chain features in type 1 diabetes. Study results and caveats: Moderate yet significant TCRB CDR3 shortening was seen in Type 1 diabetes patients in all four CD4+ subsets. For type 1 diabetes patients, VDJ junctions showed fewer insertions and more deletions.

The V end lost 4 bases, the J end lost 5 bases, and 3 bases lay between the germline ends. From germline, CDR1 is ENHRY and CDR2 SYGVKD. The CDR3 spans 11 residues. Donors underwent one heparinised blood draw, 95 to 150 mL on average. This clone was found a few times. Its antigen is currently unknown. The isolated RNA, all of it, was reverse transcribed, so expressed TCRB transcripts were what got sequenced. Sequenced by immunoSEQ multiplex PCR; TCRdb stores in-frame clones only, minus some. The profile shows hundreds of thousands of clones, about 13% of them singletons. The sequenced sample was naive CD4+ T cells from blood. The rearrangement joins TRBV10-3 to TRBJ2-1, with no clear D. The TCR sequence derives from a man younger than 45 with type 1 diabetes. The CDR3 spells CAISANNEQFF. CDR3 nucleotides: TGTGCCATCAGTGCCAACAATGAGCAGTTCTTC.